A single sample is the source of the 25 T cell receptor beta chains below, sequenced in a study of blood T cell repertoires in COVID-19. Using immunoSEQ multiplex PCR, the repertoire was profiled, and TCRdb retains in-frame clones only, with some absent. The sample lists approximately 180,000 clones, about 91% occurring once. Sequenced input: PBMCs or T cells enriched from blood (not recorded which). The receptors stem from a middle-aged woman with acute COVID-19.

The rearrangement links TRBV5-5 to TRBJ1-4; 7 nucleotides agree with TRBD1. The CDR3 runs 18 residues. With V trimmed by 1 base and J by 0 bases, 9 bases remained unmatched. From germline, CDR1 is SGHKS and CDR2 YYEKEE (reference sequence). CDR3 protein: CASSLWRGQTTTNEKLFF. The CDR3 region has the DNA TGTGCCAGCAGCTTGTGGAGGGGACAGACGACAACTAATGAAAAACTGTTTTTT.

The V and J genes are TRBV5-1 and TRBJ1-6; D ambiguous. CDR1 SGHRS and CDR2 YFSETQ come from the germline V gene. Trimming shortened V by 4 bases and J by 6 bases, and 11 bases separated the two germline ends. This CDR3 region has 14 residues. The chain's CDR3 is CASSPGPSNSPLHF. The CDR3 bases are TGCGCCAGCAGCCCCGGTCCGAGTAATTCACCCCTCCACTTT. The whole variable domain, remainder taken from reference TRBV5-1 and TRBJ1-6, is KAGVTQTPRYLIKTRGQQVTLSCSPISGHRSVSWYQQTPGQGLQFLFEYFSETQRNKGNFPGRFSGRQFSNSRSEMNVSTLELGDSALYLCASSPGPSNSPLHFGNGTRLTVT.

The CDR3 loop is CASSSRDSRHFSHNEQFF. CDR3 coding DNA: TGTGCCAGCAGCTCCCGGGACAGCCGTCACTTCAGTCACAATGAGCAGTTCTTC. The chain links TRBV11-3 to TRBJ2-1; TRBD1 agrees at 7 bases. The V gene's germline CDR1 is SGHNT and CDR2 YENEEA. CDR3 size: 18 residues. With V trimmed by 4 bases and J by 5 bases, 17 bases remained unmatched.

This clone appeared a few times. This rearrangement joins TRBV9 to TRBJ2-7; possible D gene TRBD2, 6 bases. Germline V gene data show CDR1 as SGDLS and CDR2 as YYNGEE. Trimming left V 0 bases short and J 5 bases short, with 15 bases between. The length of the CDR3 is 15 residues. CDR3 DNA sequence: TGTGCCAGCAGCGTAGGAGGAGGGGATAAAGACGAGCAGTACTTC. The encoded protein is CASSVGGGDKDEQYF. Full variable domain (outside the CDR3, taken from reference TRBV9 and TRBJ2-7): DSGVTQTPKHLITATGQRVTLRCSPRSGDLSVYWYQQSLDQGLQFLIQYYNGEERAKGNILERFSAQQFPDLHSELNLSSLELGDSALYFCASSVGGGDKDEQYFGPGTRLTVT.

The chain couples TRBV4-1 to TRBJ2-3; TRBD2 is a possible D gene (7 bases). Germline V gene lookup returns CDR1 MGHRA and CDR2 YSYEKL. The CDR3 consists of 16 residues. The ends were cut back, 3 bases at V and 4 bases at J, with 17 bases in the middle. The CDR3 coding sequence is TGCGCCAGCAGCCAGTTCCGGGGGGCCCGAGCAGATACGCAGTATTTT. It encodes CASSQFRGARADTQYF.

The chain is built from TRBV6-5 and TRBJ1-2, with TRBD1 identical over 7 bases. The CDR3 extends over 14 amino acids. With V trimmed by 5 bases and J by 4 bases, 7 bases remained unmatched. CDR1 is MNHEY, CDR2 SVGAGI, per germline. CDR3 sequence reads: CASSTGVDGYGYTF. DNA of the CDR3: TGTGCCAGCAGTACAGGGGTAGACGGCTATGGCTACACCTTC.

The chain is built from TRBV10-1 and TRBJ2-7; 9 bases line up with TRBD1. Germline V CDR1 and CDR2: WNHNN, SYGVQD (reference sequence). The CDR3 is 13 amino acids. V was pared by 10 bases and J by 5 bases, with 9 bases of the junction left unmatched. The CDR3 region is CATRRDRVNEQYF. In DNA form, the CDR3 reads TGCGCCACACGCCGGGACAGGGTGAACGAGCAGTACTTC.

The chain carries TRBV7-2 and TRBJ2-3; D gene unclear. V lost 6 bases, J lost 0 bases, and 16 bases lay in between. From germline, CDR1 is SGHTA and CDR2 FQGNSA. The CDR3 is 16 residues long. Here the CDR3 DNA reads TGTGCCAGCAGACGAACCTTAGCAGCTAGCACAGATACGCAGTATTTT. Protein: CASRRTLAASTDTQYF. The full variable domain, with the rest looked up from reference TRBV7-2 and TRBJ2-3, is GAGVSQSPSNKVTEKGKDVELRCDPISGHTALYWYRQSLGQGLEFLIYFQGNSAPDKSGLPSDRFSAERTGGSVSTLTIQRTQQEDSAVYLCASRRTLAASTDTQYFGPGTRLTVL.

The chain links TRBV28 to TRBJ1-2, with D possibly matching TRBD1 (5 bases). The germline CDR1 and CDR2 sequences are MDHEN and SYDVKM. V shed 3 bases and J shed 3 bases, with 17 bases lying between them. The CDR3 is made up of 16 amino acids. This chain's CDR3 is CASSLAGRGSDYGYTF. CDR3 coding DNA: TGTGCCAGCAGTTTGGCCGGCCGGGGGTCTGACTATGGCTACACCTTC.

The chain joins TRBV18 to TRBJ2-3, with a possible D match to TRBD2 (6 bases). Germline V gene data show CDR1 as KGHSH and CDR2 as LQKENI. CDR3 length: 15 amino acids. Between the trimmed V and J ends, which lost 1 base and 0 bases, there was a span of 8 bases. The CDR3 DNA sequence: TGTGCCAGCTCACCACTAGCGGAAAGCACAGATACGCAGTATTTT. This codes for CASSPLAESTDTQYF. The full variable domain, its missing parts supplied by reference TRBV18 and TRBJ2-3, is NAGVMQNPRHLVRRRGQEARLRCSPMKGHSHVYWYRQLPEEGLKFMVYLQKENIIDESGMPKERFSAEFPKEGPSILRIQQVVRGDSAAYFCASSPLAESTDTQYFGPGTRLTVL.

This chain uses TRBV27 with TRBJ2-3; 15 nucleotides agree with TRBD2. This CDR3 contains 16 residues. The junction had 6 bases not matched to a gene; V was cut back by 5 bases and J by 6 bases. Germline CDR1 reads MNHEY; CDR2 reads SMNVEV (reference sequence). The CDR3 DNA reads TGTGCCAGCAGTCCCCTCGGGACTAGCGGGGGGGATACGCAGTATTTT. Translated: CASSPLGTSGGDTQYF.

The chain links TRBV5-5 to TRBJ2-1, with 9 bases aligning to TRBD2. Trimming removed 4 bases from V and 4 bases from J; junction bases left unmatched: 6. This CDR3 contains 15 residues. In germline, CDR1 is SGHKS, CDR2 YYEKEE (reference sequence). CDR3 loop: CASSPASGEYNEQFF. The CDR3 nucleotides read TGTGCCAGCAGCCCGGCTAGCGGGGAGTACAATGAGCAGTTCTTC.

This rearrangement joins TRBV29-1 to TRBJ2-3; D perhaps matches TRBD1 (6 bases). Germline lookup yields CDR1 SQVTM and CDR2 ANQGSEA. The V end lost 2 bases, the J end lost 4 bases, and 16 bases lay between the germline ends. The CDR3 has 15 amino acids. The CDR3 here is CSVENHSGGSDTQYF. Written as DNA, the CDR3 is TGCAGCGTTGAAAACCACTCTGGGGGCTCAGATACGCAGTATTTT.

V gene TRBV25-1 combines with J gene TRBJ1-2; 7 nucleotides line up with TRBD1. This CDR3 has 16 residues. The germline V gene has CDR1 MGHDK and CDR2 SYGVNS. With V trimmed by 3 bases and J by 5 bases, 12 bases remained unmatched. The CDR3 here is CASSDPRQGLGYGYTF. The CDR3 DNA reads TGTGCCAGCAGTGACCCACGACAGGGTTTAGGGTATGGCTACACCTTC.

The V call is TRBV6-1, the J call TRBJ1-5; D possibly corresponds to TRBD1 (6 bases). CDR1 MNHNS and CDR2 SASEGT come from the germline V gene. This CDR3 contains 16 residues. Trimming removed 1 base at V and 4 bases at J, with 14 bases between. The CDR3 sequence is CASSEEQGKGNQPQHF. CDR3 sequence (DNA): TGTGCCAGCAGTGAAGAACAGGGTAAGGGGAATCAGCCCCAGCATTTT.

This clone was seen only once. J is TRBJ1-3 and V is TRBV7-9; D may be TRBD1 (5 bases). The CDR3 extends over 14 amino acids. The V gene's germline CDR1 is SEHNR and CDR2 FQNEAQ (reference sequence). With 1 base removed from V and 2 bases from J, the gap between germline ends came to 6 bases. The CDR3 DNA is TGTGCCAGCAGCTTAGGGGGCGCTGGAAACACCATATATTTT. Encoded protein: CASSLGGAGNTIYF.

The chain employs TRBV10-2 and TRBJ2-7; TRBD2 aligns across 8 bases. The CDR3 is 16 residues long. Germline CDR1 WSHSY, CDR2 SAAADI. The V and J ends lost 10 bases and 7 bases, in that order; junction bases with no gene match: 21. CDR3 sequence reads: CATDSSSASGQDEQYF. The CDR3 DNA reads TGCGCCACAGATTCCTCCAGCGCTAGCGGGCAGGATGAGCAGTACTTC.

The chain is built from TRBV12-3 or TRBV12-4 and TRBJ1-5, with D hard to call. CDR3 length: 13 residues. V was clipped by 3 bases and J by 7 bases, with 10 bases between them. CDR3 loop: CASSFGFLQPQHF. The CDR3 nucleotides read TGTGCCAGCAGTTTCGGTTTCTTACAGCCCCAGCATTTT.

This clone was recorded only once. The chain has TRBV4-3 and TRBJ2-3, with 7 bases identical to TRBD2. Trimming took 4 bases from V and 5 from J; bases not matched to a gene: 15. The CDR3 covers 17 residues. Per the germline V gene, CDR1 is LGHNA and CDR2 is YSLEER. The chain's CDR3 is CASSPTPPAGRRDTQYF. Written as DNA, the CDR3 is TGCGCCAGCAGCCCCACACCTCCAGCGGGGCGGAGAGATACGCAGTATTTT.

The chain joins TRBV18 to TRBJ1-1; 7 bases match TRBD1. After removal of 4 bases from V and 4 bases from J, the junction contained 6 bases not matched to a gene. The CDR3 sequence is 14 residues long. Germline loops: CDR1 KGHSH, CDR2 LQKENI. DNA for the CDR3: TGTGCCAGCTCACGAAGGGGGCTTGGCACTGAAGCTTTCTTT. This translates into CASSRRGLGTEAFF.

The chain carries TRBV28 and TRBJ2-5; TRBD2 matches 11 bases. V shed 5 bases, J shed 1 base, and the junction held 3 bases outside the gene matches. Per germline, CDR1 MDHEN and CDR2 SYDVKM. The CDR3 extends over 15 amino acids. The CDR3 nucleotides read TGTGCCAGCAGTATTACTAGCGGGGGCCAAGAGACCCAGTACTTC. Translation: CASSITSGGQETQYF.

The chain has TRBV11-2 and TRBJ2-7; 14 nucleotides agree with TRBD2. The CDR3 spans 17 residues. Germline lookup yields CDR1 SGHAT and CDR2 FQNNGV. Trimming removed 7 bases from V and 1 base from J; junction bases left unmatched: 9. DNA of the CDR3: TGTGCCAGCACAACCGGGACTAGCGGGAGTTTTTCCTACGAGCAGTACTTC. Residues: CASTTGTSGSFSYEQYF.

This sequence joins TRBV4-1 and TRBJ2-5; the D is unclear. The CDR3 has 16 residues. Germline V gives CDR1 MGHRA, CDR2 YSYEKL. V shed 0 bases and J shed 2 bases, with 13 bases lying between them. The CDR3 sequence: CASSQDKVAFQETQYF. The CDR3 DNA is TGCGCCAGCAGCCAAGATAAGGTAGCATTTCAAGAGACCCAGTACTTC.

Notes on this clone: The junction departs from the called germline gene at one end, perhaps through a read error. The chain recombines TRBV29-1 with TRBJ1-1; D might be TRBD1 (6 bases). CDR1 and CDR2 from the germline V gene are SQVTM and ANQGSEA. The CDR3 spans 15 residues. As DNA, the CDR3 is TGCAGCGCTGAAAGGGGGTTGGGAGGGGACACTGAAGCTTTCTTT. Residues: CSAERGLGGDTEAFF.

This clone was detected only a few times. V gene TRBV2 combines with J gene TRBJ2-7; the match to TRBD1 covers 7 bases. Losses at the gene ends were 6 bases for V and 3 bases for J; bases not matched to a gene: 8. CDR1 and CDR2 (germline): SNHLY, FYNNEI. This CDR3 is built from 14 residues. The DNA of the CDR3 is TGTGCCAGCAGGGCAGGGGGATCCATCTACGAGCAGTACTTC. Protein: CASRAGGSIYEQYF.